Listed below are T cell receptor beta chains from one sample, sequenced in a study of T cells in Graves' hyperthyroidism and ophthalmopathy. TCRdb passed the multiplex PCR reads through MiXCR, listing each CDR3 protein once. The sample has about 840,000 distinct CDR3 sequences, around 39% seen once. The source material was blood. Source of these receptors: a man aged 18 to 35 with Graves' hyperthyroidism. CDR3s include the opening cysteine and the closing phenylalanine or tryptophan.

CASSLALSTRVTEAFF TRBV7-8
CATSDLKGKRAGELFF TRBV24-1
CATSQLGSGANVLTF TRBV15
CATSRYAARGQENYGYTF TRBV15
CASSEVREWTQYF TRBV2
CAISAVAQETQYF TRBV10-3
CASSWGLSNTGELFF TRBV7-6
CASSQDSGGLTEAFF TRBV13
CASSRAGQGSFYEQYF TRBV4-1
CASRIGVSANYGYTF TRBV6-5
CAWSVQGRQLF TRBV19
CASRTGVSIEQYF TRBV5-6
CASRDDDSYEQYF TRBV12-3/TRBV12-4
CASSEYNTGELFF TRBV2
CASSPLRGIAEAFF TRBV9
CASSLLPGASGNTIYF TRBV12-3/TRBV12-4
CASIHQSEAFF TRBV4-3
CSARKGRETQYF TRBV20-1
CASSQEIGNEQYF TRBV9
CATSRGRARSETQYF TRBV15
CATSRDKGSSYEQYF TRBV15
CASSLSLGEQYF TRBV7-6
CASSVDWDRGYEQYF TRBV9
CSAKGLAGGDIETQYF TRBV20-1
CASSQVSSIGYTF TRBV4-1
CASSPGTPFMEAFF TRBV9
CATSRSTGDQETQYF TRBV15
CASSAGTSGFTGELFF TRBV9
CASSLVPRSVMNTEAFF TRBV7-2
CASSELYGPNNEQFF TRBV25-1
CASSFGQGDESPLHF TRBV9
CASTAEAFF TRBV27
CASSWGIEKQTEAFF TRBV25-1
CSAILQGSHATNEKLFF TRBV29-1
CASSQKTYEGEAFF TRBV4-2
CSASDGAVAEQYF TRBV20-1
CASSLALLAGVDEQYF TRBV7-2
CASSYGTGQEQYF TRBV6-4
CASSLNPSGIGETQYF TRBV5-1
CSLGRAGITEAFF TRBV29-1
CASSLDWGPTEAFF TRBV7-8